The present TCR beta chain was sequenced within a study of cytomegalovirus exposure and HLA in healthy donors (dated 2017 in TCRdb). With respect to the entire study: In an earlier analysis of 550 to 750 of the donors, 276 Gb of sequence data and 100 million or so unique TCR beta sequences from 150 million to 200 million T cells were reported. The number of donors typed differed by locus, with 629-630 for A, B, C, DRB1 and DQB1, around 500 for DQA1, over 600 for DPA1, and some 470 for DPB1. Among roughly 370 genotyped donors of the cohort, an average of approximately 250,000 unique TCR beta nucleotide sequences were sequenced per donor, around 20% of them non-productive. The study was designed to test whether signatures of past pathogen exposure could be identified by cataloging public T cell receptors. In addition to the first cohort of roughly 700 subjects, a separate validation cohort of under 150 different subjects was used. To predict cytomegalovirus infection status, the study combined high-throughput TCR immunosequencing, statistical association of individual TCRs with disease status, and machine learning. Of the approximately 400 genotyped donors, about 80% fell in the genetic ancestry cluster associated with self-reported Caucasian donors. Roughly 300 gigabases of sequencing data and roughly 90 million unique TCR sequences were included in an early release covering 550 to 800 HLA-typed donors. HLA typing covered class I and class II loci at four-digit resolution. Genome-wide SNP genotypes for about three fifths of the 666 donors were used in a later genetic analysis, which treated that subset as a discovery cohort. Roughly 5 DR-DQ haplotypes were handled as single units for association and clustering, since linkage in the cohort was strong. To decide whether each TCR beta V gene segment behaved as functional or pseudogenic, an earlier analysis of approximately 620 of the donors relied on high-throughput TCR beta sequencing. The study used immunosequencing to profile the T cell repertoires of 670 or so subjects and linked those repertoires to cytomegalovirus serostatus. Rather than drawing on any new phenotypic data, the later analysis identified candidate immune exposures from TCR beta sequences and the way those sequences occurred across donors. Alongside the repertoire data, information on donor age, sex, ethnicity and CMV serostatus was compiled. A later analysis re-examined previously published TCR beta repertoires from around 670 donors and added high-resolution HLA genotyping to investigate patterns of TCR occurrence. Every repertoire in the discovery cohort had been generated on one and the same sequencing platform. What the authors observed across the whole study: The classifier was reported to diagnose cytomegalovirus status with high specificity and sensitivity in both the original and validation cohorts. A further reported finding was that TCR beta sequences accurately predicted the HLA-A and HLA-B alleles for most subjects in the first cohort. In a later genetic analysis, a missense DCLRE1C variant was associated with V-gene and J-gene trimming of TCR beta chains, and the association was replicated in an independent cohort. Several of the top co-occurrence clusters appeared to be linked to parvovirus B19, influenza, CMV and Epstein-Barr virus, according to a later analysis. Specific HLA alleles were associated with 15,000 to 20,000 TCR beta sequences at a false discovery rate of 0.05 in a later analysis. For the cohort, immune exposure information was limited to CMV serostatus. Because the 87-base-pair reads could not distinguish some IMGT-functional V segments, including TRBV6-2 and TRBV6-3, those segments were excluded. When HLA alleles, especially DR and DQ, strongly co-occurred, TCR associations were difficult to assign to individual alleles. The study listed 164 TCR beta chains as associated with cytomegalovirus. It was suggested by the authors that the approach could potentially be generalized to other disease states and immunological phenotypes. This cohort had only TCR beta chains sequenced, and the lack of alpha or paired-chain data limited which features could be detected. In vitro tests confirmed that a few of the cytomegalovirus-associated TCR beta chains recognize cytomegalovirus antigens. According to a later genetic analysis, donors in an Asian-associated ancestry cluster had fewer N-insertions in productive TCRs than the approximately 650-donor mean. The presence/absence analyses assumed that sequencing depth was roughly uniform across donors, and that assumption may not be true. Most TCR sequences were observed very rarely across donors, whereas some public TCRs were present in many individuals. In a later analysis, HLA-associated TCR beta chains showed more clonal expansion and lower generation probabilities than non-associated chains that were equally common. In an earlier analysis of roughly 500 of the donors, most TCR beta V segments appeared in productive rearrangements about 87% or about 30% of the time, broadly matching IMGT annotations. Most CMV-associated TCR beta chains appeared to be HLA-restricted in a later analysis, and the HLA associations seemed to be driven largely by CMV exposure. Because counts were too low, 15 to 20 rarely observed V segments, including chromosome 9 orphons, were left out of the earlier analysis of a few hundred of the donors. Because some donors lacked HLA typing at each locus, the association tests relied only on the typed subset. Linkage disequilibrium might explain the correlated functional status among segregating V segments, but an unknown experimental factor could not be ruled out. A cluster of highly shared sequence variants was judged likely to be a technical artifact of the sequencing pipeline. In a later analysis, TCR association rates were found to vary across HLA loci, with the most associated TCRs seen for DRB1 alleles and the fewest for HLA-C alleles.

The CDR3 contains 11 residues, cysteine and phenylalanine counted. Only the CDR3 region is kept as DNA, spanning 33 bases read in frame from base 1. The germline V gene (reference sequence) specifies DFQATT as CDR1 and SNEGSKA as CDR2. The junction carries 9 bases between V and J, which are trimmed by 3 bases and 7 bases respectively. The cohort was made up of roughly 670 healthy bone marrow donors. Cohort members were all nominally healthy when sampled, although unrecorded immune exposures were likely present. The donor tested CMV seronegative, placing the donor among the 350 or so seronegative members of the cohort. Each donor provided a peripheral blood sample, and peripheral blood mononuclear cells were used for TCR beta sequencing. Genomic DNA was extracted from the blood cell samples with the Qiagen DNeasy Blood Extraction Kit. Preparation of the library involved the immunoSEQ multiplex PCR assay. For the multiplex PCR, a mixture combining 60 forward primers for TCR Vbeta segments and 13 reverse primers for TCR Jbeta segments was used. Amplification of the CDR3 region of rearranged TCR beta genes was performed with a multiplex PCR assay on genomic DNA. The Illumina HiSeq System was used to sequence the amplified TCR beta libraries as 87-base-pair reads. From the authors' description of their analysis: A later analysis counted around 72 million unique TCR beta chains across the 666 repertoires, and roughly 11 million of these chains were shared by at least two donors. Raw reads were error-corrected and collapsed into unique sequences by a nearest-neighbor algorithm in which closely related sequences were merged to remove PCR and sequencing errors. V, D and J gene segments were assigned by aligning CDR3 sequences to IMGT reference sequences. For a sequence to be retained, a match of at least six nucleotides was required to both a V gene segment and a J gene segment. Rearrangements were classified as productive when the CDR3 lacked stop codons and remained in frame with V and J, and all other rearrangements were classified as non-productive. CDR3 was defined by IMGT convention, running from the second conserved V-encoded cysteine to the conserved J-encoded phenylalanine. Sequences without an unambiguous match to a single V gene segment were excluded from the earlier analysis of about 600 of the donors. In an earlier analysis of 450 to 700 of the donors, V segments were called functional above 56.7% productive rearrangements and were called segregating when the between-donor standard deviation exceeded 5%. A statistical classification framework was developed to diagnose cytomegalovirus status using the catalog of TCR beta chain sequences. In a later analysis, TCR nucleotide sequences were compared against IMGT/GENE-DB human TR gene sequences so that V and J genes could be assigned. The TCRdist pipeline was used in a later analysis to assign CDR3 sequences and most-parsimonious VDJ recombination scenarios. In a later analysis, each TCR beta chain was defined by its CDR3 amino acid sequence together with its V-gene family, and reads without a unique V-gene family were excluded. To address suspected cross-contamination and a sequencing artifact, a later analysis removed roughly 580 highly shared, low-generation-probability nucleotide sequences. In a later analysis, a clonal expansion index for each public chain was calculated from normalized within-repertoire ranks of inferred template counts. Generation probabilities in a later analysis came from a VDJ recombination model fitted to out-of-frame rearrangements, and those results were checked against IGoR. Hypergeometric tests were used in a later analysis to score TCR-TCR, TCR-HLA and TCR-CMV co-occurrence, with a repertoire-size bias correction applied to the TCR pairs. A later analysis estimated false discovery rates by permuting HLA or CMV assignments 20 times. A later analysis grouped co-occurring TCRs with DBSCAN, adding TCRdist sequence similarity when clustering within HLA-allele-positive subsets. Repertoires with fewer than 30,000 or more than 120,000 public chains were left out of co-occurrence clustering, as were about 5 repertoires with anomalous nucleotide sharing. Drawn from immuneACCESS, this table holds only the in-frame rearrangements with V and J called that TCRdb kept. Clones are partly lost; checked studies trace under half to an unresolved V gene and leave the rest unexplained. V and J calls and clone size follow that table, whereas D and trimming were derived from the DNA. This sample gives under 100,000 clones in total; around 77% of them show up just once. About 3.5% of the sample rests with the top ten.

With regard to this clone: This receptor's antigen is unknown. The sample holds no much larger clone one base away, and base qualities are not on file.

The TCR was taken from a man aged 50 or older in good health and CMV-seronegative. Recombination joined TRBV20-1 with TRBJ2-5, with TRBD1 as a weak D call on 5 bases. Input material: PBMCs. The nucleotide sequence is TGCAGTGCTAGTGGGGCCGGGACCCAGTACTTC. The encoded protein is CSASGAGTQYF.